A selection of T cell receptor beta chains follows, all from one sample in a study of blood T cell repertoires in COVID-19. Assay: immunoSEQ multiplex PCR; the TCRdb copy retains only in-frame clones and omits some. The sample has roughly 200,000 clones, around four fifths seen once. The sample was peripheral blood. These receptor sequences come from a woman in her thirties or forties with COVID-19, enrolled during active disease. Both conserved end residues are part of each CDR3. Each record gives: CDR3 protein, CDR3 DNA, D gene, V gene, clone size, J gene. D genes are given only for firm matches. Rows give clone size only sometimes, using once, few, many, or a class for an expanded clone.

CDR3aa: CASSYPTGTSGSNEQFF
CDR3nt: TGCGCCAGCAGCTACCCTACCGGGACTAGCGGGAGCAATGAGCAGTTCTTC
d_gene: TRBD2
v_gene: TRBV5-1
abundance: .
j_gene: TRBJ2-1

CDR3aa: CASSIQGDETQYF
CDR3nt: TGCGCCAGCAGCATACAGGGGGATGAGACCCAGTACTTC
d_gene: TRBD1
v_gene: TRBV5-1
abundance: .
j_gene: TRBJ2-5

CDR3aa: CASSPGQGPLHEQYF
CDR3nt: TGCGCCAGCAGCCCTGGACAGGGACCCCTCCACGAGCAGTACTTC
d_gene: TRBD1
v_gene: TRBV5-1
abundance: few
j_gene: TRBJ2-7

CDR3aa: CASSELGGQINEQFF
CDR3nt: TGTGCCAGCAGTGAATTGGGGGGACAGATTAATGAGCAGTTCTTC
d_gene: .
v_gene: TRBV6-1
abundance: .
j_gene: TRBJ2-1

CDR3aa: CASSLTGSNSPLHF
CDR3nt: TGTGCCAGCAGCTTGACCGGGAGCAATTCACCCCTCCACTTT
d_gene: .
v_gene: TRBV11-3
abundance: .
j_gene: TRBJ1-6

CDR3aa: CASSPGLAGIYEQYF
CDR3nt: TGTGCCAGTAGTCCGGGACTAGCGGGTATTTACGAGCAGTACTTC
d_gene: TRBD2
v_gene: TRBV19
abundance: .
j_gene: TRBJ2-7

CDR3aa: CASSLYLGGRLDTQYF
CDR3nt: TGTGCCAGCAGTCTATACCTGGGCGGGAGACTAGATACGCAGTATTTT
d_gene: TRBD2
v_gene: TRBV28
abundance: .
j_gene: TRBJ2-3

CDR3aa: CASSESKSLGPQYF
CDR3nt: TGCGCCAGCAGTGAGTCGAAATCTTTGGGGCCCCAGTACTTC
d_gene: .
v_gene: TRBV10-1
abundance: .
j_gene: TRBJ2-5

CDR3aa: CASSSSTSAKETQYF
CDR3nt: TGCGCCAGCAGCTCATCGACTAGCGCCAAAGAGACCCAGTACTTC
d_gene: TRBD2
v_gene: TRBV4-1
abundance: .
j_gene: TRBJ2-5

CDR3aa: CASSLNRQPRTEAFF
CDR3nt: TGTGCCAGCAGCTTGAACAGGCAGCCTCGAACTGAAGCTTTCTTT
d_gene: .
v_gene: TRBV5-6
abundance: .
j_gene: TRBJ1-1